This T cell receptor (beta chain) was profiled in a study of CD8+ T cells in alopecia areata. Findings and limits, study-wide: An increase in clonality over normal scalp was evident in lesional scalp, especially alopecia totalis/universalis.

Reverse transcribed after extraction, RNA yielded cDNA as the sequencing template. Assay used: immunoSEQ multiplex PCR; TCRdb lists only in-frame clones, some missing. Of about 110,000 clones in the sample, approximately 61% were seen once. About this clone itself: Its antigen is unknown.

The germline gives CDR1 SGHTA, CDR2 FQGTGA. V was trimmed by 4 bases and J by 2 bases, leaving 9 bases between them. The length of the CDR3 is 15 residues. The receptor's source is a human donor with alopecia areata. The source material was NKG2D-low CD8+ T cells sorted from blood. This chain connects TRBV7-3 to TRBJ2-6; D ambiguous. CDR3 in DNA: TGTGCCAGCAGCTCCGTGACCACTGGGGCCAACGTCCTGACTTTC. This gives the protein CASSSVTTGANVLTF.